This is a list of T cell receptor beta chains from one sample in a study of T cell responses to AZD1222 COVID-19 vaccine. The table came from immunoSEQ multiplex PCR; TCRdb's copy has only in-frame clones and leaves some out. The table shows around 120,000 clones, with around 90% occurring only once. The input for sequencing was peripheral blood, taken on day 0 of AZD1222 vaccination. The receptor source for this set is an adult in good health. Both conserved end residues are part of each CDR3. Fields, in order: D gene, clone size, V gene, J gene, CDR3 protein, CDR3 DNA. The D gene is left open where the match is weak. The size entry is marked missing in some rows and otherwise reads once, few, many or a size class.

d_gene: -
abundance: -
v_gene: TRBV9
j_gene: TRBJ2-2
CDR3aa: CASSVAGEYTGELFF
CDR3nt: TGTGCCAGCAGCGTAGCAGGGGAATACACCGGGGAGCTGTTTTTT

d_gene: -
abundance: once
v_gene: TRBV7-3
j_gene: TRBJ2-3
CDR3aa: CASSLGGGEADTQYF
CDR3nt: TGTGCCAGCAGCTTAGGAGGGGGCGAGGCAGATACGCAGTATTTT

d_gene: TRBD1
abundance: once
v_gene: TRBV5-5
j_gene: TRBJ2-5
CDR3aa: CASSLVRGLKETQYF
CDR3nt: TGTGCCAGCAGCTTGGTAAGGGGGCTCAAAGAGACCCAGTACTTC

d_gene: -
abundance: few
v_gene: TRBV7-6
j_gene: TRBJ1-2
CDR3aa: CASSARESKDGYTF
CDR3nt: TGTGCCAGCAGCGCCCGAGAAAGCAAAGATGGCTACACCTTC

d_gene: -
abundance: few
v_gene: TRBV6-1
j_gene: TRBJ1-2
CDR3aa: CASSEGVSYGYTF
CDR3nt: TGTGCCAGCAGTGAGGGTGTCTCCTATGGCTACACCTTC

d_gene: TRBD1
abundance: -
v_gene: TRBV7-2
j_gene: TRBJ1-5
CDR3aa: CASSVDRGYQPQHF
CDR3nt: TGTGCCAGCAGCGTCGACAGGGGGTATCAGCCCCAGCATTTT

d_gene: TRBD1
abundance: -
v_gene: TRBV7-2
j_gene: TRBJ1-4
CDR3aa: CASSLRDRVQLFF
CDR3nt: TGTGCCAGCAGCCTACGGGACAGGGTACAGCTGTTTTTT

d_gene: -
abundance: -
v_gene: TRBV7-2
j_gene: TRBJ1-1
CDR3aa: CASSLGGPGNTEAFF
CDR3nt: TGTGCCAGCAGCTTAGGGGGCCCCGGGAACACTGAAGCTTTCTTT

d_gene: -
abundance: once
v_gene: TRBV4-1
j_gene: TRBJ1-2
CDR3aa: CASSQDQQNYGYTF
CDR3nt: TGCGCCAGCAGCCAAGATCAACAGAACTATGGCTACACCTTC

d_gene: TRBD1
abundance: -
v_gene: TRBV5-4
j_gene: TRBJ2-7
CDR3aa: CASSEGTGSSYEQYF
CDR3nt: TGTGCCAGCAGCGAAGGGACAGGGTCCTCCTACGAGCAGTACTTC

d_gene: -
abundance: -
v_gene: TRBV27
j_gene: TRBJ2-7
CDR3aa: CASSFRETYEQYF
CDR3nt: TGTGCCAGCAGTTTCAGGGAAACCTACGAGCAGTACTTC

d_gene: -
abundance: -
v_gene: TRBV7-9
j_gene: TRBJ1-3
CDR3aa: CASSPRETPRQWIATIYF
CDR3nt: TGTGCCAGCAGCCCACGCGAGACGCCGCGACAGTGGATTGCCACCATATATTTT

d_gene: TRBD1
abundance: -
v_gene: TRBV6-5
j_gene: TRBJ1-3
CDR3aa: CASSPGQATGNTIYF
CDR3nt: TGTGCCAGCAGCCCCGGACAGGCGACTGGAAACACCATATATTTT

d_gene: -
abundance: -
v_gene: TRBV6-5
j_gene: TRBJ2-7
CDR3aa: CASSYSGDYYEQYF
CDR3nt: TGTGCCAGCAGTTACTCGGGGGATTACTACGAGCAGTACTTC

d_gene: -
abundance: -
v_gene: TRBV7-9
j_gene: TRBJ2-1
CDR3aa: CASSSRGGRGSYNEQFF
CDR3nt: TGTGCCAGCAGCTCAAGGGGAGGTAGGGGTTCCTACAATGAGCAGTTCTTC

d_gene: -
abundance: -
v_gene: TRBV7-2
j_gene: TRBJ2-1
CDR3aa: CASSLVSAGLPYREQFF
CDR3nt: TGTGCCAGCAGCTTAGTATCCGCAGGACTCCCTTACAGGGAGCAGTTCTTC

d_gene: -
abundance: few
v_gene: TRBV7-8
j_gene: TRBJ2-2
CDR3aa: CASSLQGGTNTGELFF
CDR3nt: TGTGCCAGCAGCTTACAGGGCGGGACGAACACCGGGGAGCTGTTTTTT

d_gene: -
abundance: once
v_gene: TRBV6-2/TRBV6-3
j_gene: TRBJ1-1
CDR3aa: CASSYSPGRRTEAFF
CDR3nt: TGTGCCAGCAGTTACTCGCCAGGGAGGAGGACTGAAGCTTTCTTT

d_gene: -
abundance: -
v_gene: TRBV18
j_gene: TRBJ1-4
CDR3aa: CASSPSWDDGEKLFF
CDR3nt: TGTGCCAGCTCTCCGTCCTGGGACGATGGGGAAAAACTGTTTTTT

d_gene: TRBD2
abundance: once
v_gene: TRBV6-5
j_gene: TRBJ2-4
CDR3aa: CASIPAGRNIQYF
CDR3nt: TGTGCCAGCATTCCAGCGGGGCGAAACATTCAGTACTTC

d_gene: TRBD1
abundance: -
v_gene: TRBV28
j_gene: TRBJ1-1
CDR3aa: CASTVPQGASGNTEAFF
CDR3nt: TGTGCCAGCACCGTGCCCCAGGGGGCTTCGGGGAACACTGAAGCTTTCTTT

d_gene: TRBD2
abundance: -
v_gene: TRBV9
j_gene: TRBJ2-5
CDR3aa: CASSYDRGTSGRETQYF
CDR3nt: TGTGCCAGCAGCTACGACAGGGGGACTAGCGGGAGAGAGACCCAGTACTTC

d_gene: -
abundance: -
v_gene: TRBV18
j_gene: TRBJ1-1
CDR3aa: CASSRTSGVDTEAFF
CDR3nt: TGTGCCAGCTCACGTACCTCTGGGGTAGACACTGAAGCTTTCTTT

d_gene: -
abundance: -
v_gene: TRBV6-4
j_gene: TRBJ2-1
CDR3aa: CASSVGSVNEQFF
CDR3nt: TGTGCCAGCAGTGTGGGTAGCGTCAATGAGCAGTTCTTC

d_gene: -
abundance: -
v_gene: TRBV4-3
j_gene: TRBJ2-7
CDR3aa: CASSQQQGAYEQYF
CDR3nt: TGCGCCAGCAGCCAGCAACAGGGAGCCTACGAGCAGTACTTC

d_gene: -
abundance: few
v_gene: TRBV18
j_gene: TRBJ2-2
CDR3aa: CASSPDRSGELFF
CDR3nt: TGTGCCAGCTCACCAGATAGGTCCGGGGAGCTGTTTTTT

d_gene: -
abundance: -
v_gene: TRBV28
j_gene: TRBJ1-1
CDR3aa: CASSQTRDRAFF
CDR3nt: TGTGCCAGCAGTCAGACACGGGATCGGGCTTTCTTT

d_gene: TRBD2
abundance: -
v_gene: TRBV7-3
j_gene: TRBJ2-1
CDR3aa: CASSLRPPGLAGDYEQFF
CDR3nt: TGTGCCAGCAGCTTAAGGCCGCCGGGACTAGCGGGAGACTATGAGCAGTTCTTC

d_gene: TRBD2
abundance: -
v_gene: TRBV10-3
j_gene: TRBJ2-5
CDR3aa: CAISATSGGWETQYF
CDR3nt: TGTGCCATCAGTGCCACTAGCGGGGGGTGGGAGACCCAGTACTTC

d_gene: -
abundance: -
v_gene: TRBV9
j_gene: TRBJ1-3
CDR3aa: CASSVGAASSGNTIYF
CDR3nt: TGTGCCAGCAGCGTAGGGGCAGCCTCCTCTGGAAACACCATATATTTT

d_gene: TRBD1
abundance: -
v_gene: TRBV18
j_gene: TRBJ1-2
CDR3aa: CASSPGQYVAF
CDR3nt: TGTGCCAGCTCACCGGGACAGTATGTCGCCTTC

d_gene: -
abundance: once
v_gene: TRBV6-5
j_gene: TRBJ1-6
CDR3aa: CASNPGAASPLHF
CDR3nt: TGTGCCAGCAACCCCGGTGCGGCCTCACCCCTCCACTTT

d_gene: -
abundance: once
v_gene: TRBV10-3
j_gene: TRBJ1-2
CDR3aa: CAISDRAGSLGYTF
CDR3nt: TGTGCCATCAGTGATCGGGCAGGATCTCTGGGCTACACCTTC

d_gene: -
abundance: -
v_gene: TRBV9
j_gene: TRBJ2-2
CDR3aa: CASSVGEAGLTGELFF
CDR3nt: TGTGCCAGCAGCGTAGGAGAGGCAGGGTTAACCGGGGAGCTGTTTTTT

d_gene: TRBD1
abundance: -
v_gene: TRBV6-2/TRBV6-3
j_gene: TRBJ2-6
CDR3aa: CASSYTLDRGPPGSGANVLTF
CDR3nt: TGTGCCAGCAGTTACACTCTTGACAGGGGGCCCCCTGGCTCTGGGGCCAACGTCCTGACTTTC

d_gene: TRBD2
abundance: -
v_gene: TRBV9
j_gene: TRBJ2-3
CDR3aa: CASSANLAGGTDTQYF
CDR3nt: TGTGCCAGCAGCGCAAATCTAGCGGGAGGGACAGATACGCAGTATTTT

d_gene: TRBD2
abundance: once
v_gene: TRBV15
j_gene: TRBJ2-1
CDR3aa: CATSRYPAGATTIF
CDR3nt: TGTGCCACCAGCAGATACCCAGCGGGGGCGACTACCATCTTC

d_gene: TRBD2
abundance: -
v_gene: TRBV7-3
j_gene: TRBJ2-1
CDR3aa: CASSLGGGGRAQNEQFF
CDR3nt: TGTGCCAGCAGCTTAGGGGGTGGCGGGAGGGCCCAAAATGAGCAGTTCTTC

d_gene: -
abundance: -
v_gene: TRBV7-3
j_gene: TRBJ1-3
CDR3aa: CASSPSGGSGNTIYF
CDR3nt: TGTGCCAGCAGCCCTTCCGGTGGCTCTGGAAACACCATATATTTT

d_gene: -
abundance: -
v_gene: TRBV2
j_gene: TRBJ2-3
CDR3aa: CASRSLETDTQYF
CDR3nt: TGTGCCAGCAGGTCCTTGGAGACAGATACGCAGTATTTT

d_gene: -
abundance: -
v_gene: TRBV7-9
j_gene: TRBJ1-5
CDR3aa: CASSLDPSQPQHF
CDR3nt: TGTGCCAGCAGCTTAGACCCCTCCCAACCCCAGCATTTT

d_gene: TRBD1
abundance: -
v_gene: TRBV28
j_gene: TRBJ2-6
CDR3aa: CASSSTGVAGANVLTF
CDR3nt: TGTGCCAGCAGTTCCACAGGGGTAGCTGGGGCCAACGTCCTGACTTTC

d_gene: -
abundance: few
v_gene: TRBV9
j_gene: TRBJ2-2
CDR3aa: CASTKRGSGTGELFF
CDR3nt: TGTGCCAGCACCAAACGGGGTTCGGGCACCGGGGAGCTGTTTTTT